This T cell receptor beta chain was observed in a study of T cell changes during pregnancy in multiple sclerosis. CDR1 and CDR2 (germline): MNHNS, SASEGT. The CDR3 has 15 residues. The junction had 9 bases not matched to a gene; V was cut back by 5 bases and J by 6 bases. Only in-frame clones appear in the TCRdb table, and some are missing; sequencing was by immunoSEQ multiplex PCR. The data show some 110,000 clones, with about 90% seen just once and 1.6% held by the top ten. The material sequenced was peripheral blood, taken before pregnancy. The V and J genes are TRBV6-1 and TRBJ2-7; 11 bases agree with TRBD1. This TCR was sampled from a female donor with multiple sclerosis, enrolled in a pregnancy study. CDR3 sequence: CASSPVDRGLTEQYF. The CDR3 DNA sequence: TGTGCCAGCAGTCCAGTGGACAGGGGGCTAACCGAGCAGTACTTC.